Listed here is a single TCR beta chain. Its antigen is unknown. V lost 4 bases and J lost 0; bases outside the gene matches: 5. CDR1 is SNHLY and CDR2 is FYNNEI in the germline V gene. CDR3 length equals 15 residues. The data were obtained in a study of cytomegalovirus exposure and HLA in healthy donors. 60 Vbeta and 13 Jbeta primers were used in PCR. Here immunoSEQ multiplex PCR was the method, and the copy in TCRdb shows in-frame clones only, minus some. The sample records some 140,000 clones, 73% being singletons. Study-wide points: Despite most TCR sequences being rare, some public TCRs occurred in many donors. In a later analysis, a missense DCLRE1C variant was linked to TCR beta V- and J-gene trimming. The authors later found most CMV-associated TCR beta chains appeared HLA-restricted.

The receptor's source is a woman aged 40 to 49 in good health and CMV-seronegative. The specimen was PBMCs. The V call is TRBV2, the J call TRBJ1-2; 7 bases match TRBD1. Here the CDR3 DNA reads TGTGCCAGCAGTGCAGCCGGGACAGCTAACTATGGCTACACCTTC. It encodes CASSAAGTANYGYTF.